A selection of T cell receptor beta chains follows, all from one sample in a study of vaccination and CD4 T cells after COVID-19. MiXCR, applied by TCRdb to the PCR reads, yields one record per CDR3 protein. The sample has approximately 10,000 distinct CDR3 sequences; roughly three fifths are singletons. Antigens of these TCRs are unknown. Source: cultured CD4+ T cells from blood, taken after SARS-CoV-2 vaccination. The source of these receptors is a human donor with COVID-19. Both conserved end residues are part of each CDR3. Fields, in order: D gene, clone size, V gene, J gene, CDR3 DNA, CDR3 protein. D genes are given only for firm matches. Size values are once, few and many counts, or a class for expanded clones, and some rows have none.

TRBD1	few	TRBV20-1	TRBJ1-1	TGCAGTGCTAGACTACTGACAGGGAGGACTGAAGCTTTCTTT	CSARLLTGRTEAFF
TRBD1	.	TRBV19	TRBJ1-4	TGTGCCAGTAGTATAGGCCGACAGGGGGTAGGAGAAAAACTGTTTTTT	CASSIGRQGVGEKLFF
.	.	TRBV6-5	TRBJ1-1	TGTGCCAGCAGTTACTCGGTGACAGGTATCACTGAAGCTTTCTTT	CASSYSVTGITEAFF
.	few	TRBV27	TRBJ2-5	TGTGCCAGCAGTTTCGCAGGGATCCAAGAGACCCAGTACTTC	CASSFAGIQETQYF
.	.	TRBV5-1	TRBJ1-2	TGCGCCAGCAGCTTCAACAGCTATGGCTACACCTTC	CASSFNSYGYTF
TRBD1	.	TRBV27	TRBJ1-1	TGTGCCAGCAGTTTATTCTCAGGGGGCAGGGGGAACACTGAAGCTTTCTTT	CASSLFSGGRGNTEAFF
.	.	TRBV7-2	TRBJ2-7	TGTGCCAGCAGCTTAGTTTTCGGGCGGGGAGCGGGCGAGCAGTACTTC	CASSLVFGRGAGEQYF
.	.	TRBV7-2	TRBJ2-3	TGTGCCAGCAGCTTAGTAATCCCTTCCGGTACTAGCACAGATACGCAGTATTTT	CASSLVIPSGTSTDTQYF
.	.	TRBV18	TRBJ2-5	TGTGCCAGCTCACCAGGGATAGAGACCCAGTACTTC	CASSPGIETQYF
.	.	TRBV2	TRBJ1-5	TGTGCCAGCAGTGAATCCAGGGGAGGCAATCAGCCCCAGCATTTT	CASSESRGGNQPQHF
.	.	TRBV6-5	TRBJ2-3	TGTGCCAGCAGTTACTCAGGCCCCCGAGGGGAGGCGCAGTATTTT	CASSYSGPRGEAQYF